These 20 T cell receptor beta chains share one sample of origin, sequenced in a study of CD8 T cells in Susac syndrome. An input of 0.5 to 1 ug of RNA was subjected to reverse transcription using random hexamers. In TCRdb, the immunoSEQ multiplex PCR reads were re-called with MiXCR into one record per CDR3 protein. Here the sample spans over 95,000 distinct CDR3 sequences, over 90% being singletons. The sequencing input was CD4+ T cells from PBMCs. The source is a human donor in good health.

The V call is TRBV6-2 or TRBV6-3, the J call TRBJ1-5; D is perhaps TRBD1 (5 bases). V was pared by 8 bases and J by 1 base, with 9 bases between. The CDR3 sequence is 13 residues long. CDR1 is MNHEY and CDR2 is SVGEGT in the germline V gene. DNA for the CDR3: TGTGCCAGCCAGACAGTGAGCAATCAGCCCCAGCATTTT. This codes for CASQTVSNQPQHF.

The rearrangement links TRBV5-1 to TRBJ2-3, with D perhaps being TRBD1 or TRBD2 (5 bases each). Germline CDR1 SGHRS, CDR2 YFSETQ. This CDR3 comprises 14 residues. The V end was cut by 4 bases, the J end by 8 bases, with 17 bases between. CDR3 sequence: CASSPREGPGTQYF. The CDR3 DNA reads TGCGCCAGCAGCCCGAGAGAGGGACCAGGTACGCAGTATTTT.

The gene calls are TRBV9 and TRBJ1-6; the D gene is possibly TRBD1 (6 bases). From germline, CDR1 is SGDLS and CDR2 YYNGEE. V lost 4 bases and J 8 bases, leaving 19 bases between the germline ends. There are 16 residues in the CDR3. The DNA of the CDR3 is TGTGCCAGCAGCCCCAGACAGGTTTCGGATGATTCACCCCTCCACTTT. This sequence encodes CASSPRQVSDDSPLHF. The entire variable domain, with the rest obtained from reference TRBV9 and TRBJ1-6, is as follows: DSGVTQTPKHLITATGQRVTLRCSPRSGDLSVYWYQQSLDQGLQFLIQYYNGEERAKGNILERFSAQQFPDLHSELNLSSLELGDSALYFCASSPRQVSDDSPLHFGNGTRLTVT.

This clonotype appeared once. V and J are TRBV5-1 and TRBJ2-7; 9 nucleotides match TRBD2. Unmatched junction bases numbered 8, after V lost 4 bases and J lost 0 bases. The CDR3 sequence is 16 residues long. The V gene's germline CDR1 is SGHRS and CDR2 YFSETQ. CDR3 residues: CASSPGGSGSSYEQYF. DNA of the CDR3: TGCGCCAGCAGCCCGGGGGGTAGCGGGAGCTCCTACGAGCAGTACTTC.

J is TRBJ2-6 and V is TRBV19; TRBD2 might be the D (6 bases). There are 17 residues in the CDR3. The germline V and J ends were trimmed by 5 bases and 2 bases, with 16 bases remaining between them. CDR1 is LNHDA and CDR2 is SQIVND in the germline V gene (reference sequence). CDR3 in DNA: TGTGCCAGTAGTGGAGACGGGAGTATTGCTGGGGCCAACGTCCTGACTTTC. Encoded protein: CASSGDGSIAGANVLTF.

CDR3 in amino acids: CASSFSDTQYF. The CDR3 coding sequence is TGTGCCAGCAGTTTTTCAGATACGCAGTATTTT. This chain connects TRBV12-3 or TRBV12-4 to TRBJ2-3, with unresolved D. There are 11 residues in the CDR3. Trimming stripped 3 bases from V and 4 bases from J, with 2 bases between.

The chain couples TRBV5-1 to TRBJ2-6; no reliable D call. This CDR3 spans 15 amino acids. Germline V gives CDR1 SGHRS, CDR2 YFSETQ. Trimming pared 0 bases from V and 1 base from J, leaving 5 bases between. The CDR3 DNA reads as TGCGCCAGCAGCTTGGTTGAATCTGGGGCCAACGTCCTGACTTTC. Translation gives CASSLVESGANVLTF.

As concerns this clonotype: At one boundary the junction diverges from the germline segment, which might be a read error. The J gene is TRBJ2-7, the V gene TRBV30; D tentatively fits TRBD1 or TRBD2 (5 bases each). CDR1 is GTSNPN and CDR2 is SVGIG in the germline V gene (reference sequence). This CDR3 spans 14 amino acids. The CDR3 DNA is TGTACCTGGAGCCGGGACCTCAACCCGCCTGAGCAGTACTTC. Amino acids: CTWSRDLNPPEQYF.

In this sample, this clonotype turned up once. The V gene is TRBV5-1, the J gene TRBJ2-1; 11 nucleotides match TRBD2. With V trimmed by 2 bases and J by 8 bases, 9 bases remained unmatched. This CDR3 is 16 amino acids long. Germline CDR1 and CDR2: SGHRS and YFSETQ. The CDR3 nucleotides read TGCGCCAGCAGCTTCATTCGCCTAGCGGGAGGTGATGAGCAGTTCTTC. Amino acid sequence: CASSFIRLAGGDEQFF.

This chain joins TRBV20-1 and TRBJ1-1; no reliable D call. Germline V gives CDR1 DFQATT, CDR2 SNEGSKA (reference sequence). Trimming stripped 0 bases from V and 3 bases from J, with 2 bases between. The CDR3 has 11 residues. The CDR3 is CSARDYTEAFF. CDR3 coding DNA: TGCAGTGCTAGAGATTACACTGAAGCTTTCTTT.

The rearrangement joins TRBV19 to TRBJ2-2; no clear D gene. V was cut by 5 bases and J by 2 bases, with 12 bases left in between. The CDR3 runs to 15 residues. The germline CDR1 and CDR2 sequences are LNHDA and SQIVND (reference sequence). The CDR3 spells CASSPAGSNTGELFF. DNA for the CDR3: TGTGCCAGTAGTCCCGCAGGATCTAACACCGGGGAGCTGTTTTTT.

Note on this clonotype: The junction does not match germline at one end; this may be a read error. The chain employs TRBV19 and TRBJ2-6; D is perhaps TRBD1 (5 bases). The CDR3 totals 15 residues. Per the germline V gene, CDR1 is LNHDA and CDR2 is SQIVND (reference sequence). The CDR3 DNA reads as TGTACCAGTACCCAGGGTGGGTCTGGGGCCAACGTCCTGACTTTC. Translating gives CTSTQGGSGANVLTF.

The rearrangement joins TRBV6-6 to TRBJ2-1, with 16 bases identical to TRBD2. Trimming cost V 7 bases and J 5 bases; bases outside gene matches: 5. CDR1 is MNHNY, CDR2 SVGAGI, per germline (reference sequence). CDR3 length: 16 amino acids. CDR3 nucleotides: TGTGCCAGCACCAAGGGACTAGCGGGAGGGGACAATGAGCAGTTCTTC. Its protein product is CASTKGLAGGDNEQFF.

V is TRBV7-8 and J is TRBJ2-7, with D perhaps TRBD1 (6 bases). The CDR3 is 13 amino acids. V lost 4 bases, J lost 6 bases, and 13 bases lay in between. From germline, CDR1 is SGHVS and CDR2 FQNEAQ. This chain's CDR3 is CASSSTQGSEQYF. The CDR3 coding sequence is TGTGCCAGCAGCTCAACACAGGGCAGCGAGCAGTACTTC.

The chain carries TRBV29-1 and TRBJ1-5; TRBD1 might be the D (6 bases). Trimming removed 5 bases at V and 3 bases at J, with 8 bases between. This CDR3 has 12 amino acids. Germline CDR1 reads SQVTM; CDR2 reads ANQGSEA. CDR3 amino acids: CSVRQDNQPQHF. CDR3 DNA: TGCAGCGTTAGACAGGACAATCAGCCCCAGCATTTT. Complete variable domain (other parts from reference TRBV29-1 and TRBJ1-5): SAVISQKPSRDICQRGTSLTIQCQVDSQVTMMFWYRQQPGQSLTLIATANQGSEATYESGFVIDKFPISRPNLTFSTLTVSNMSPEDSSIYLCSVRQDNQPQHFGDGTRLSIL.

The chain combines TRBV14 with TRBJ2-7; the D is unclear. The CDR3 is made up of 14 amino acids. Germline CDR1 SGHDN, CDR2 FVKESK. V gave up 1 base and J gave up 0 bases, with 7 bases separating them. The CDR3: CASSQVGLSYEQYF. The CDR3 DNA is TGTGCCAGCAGCCAAGTTGGCCTCTCCTACGAGCAGTACTTC.

The rearrangement joins TRBV3-1 to TRBJ2-1; 7 bases are a match to TRBD1. Germline CDR1 reads LGHDT; CDR2 reads YNNKEL (reference sequence). The CDR3 covers 14 residues. Germline trimming cut 7 bases from V and 2 bases from J; bases unmatched to any gene: 5. The CDR3 protein is CASKRQGAYNEQFF. In DNA form, the CDR3 reads TGTGCCAGCAAGAGGCAGGGGGCCTACAATGAGCAGTTCTTC.

The V and J genes are TRBV3-1 and TRBJ2-3, with 11 bases matching TRBD2. The V and J ends lost 4 bases and 3 bases, in that order; junction bases with no gene match: 6. Germline V gives CDR1 LGHDT, CDR2 YNNKEL (reference sequence). This CDR3 region has 16 residues. This chain's CDR3 is CASSPLAGGRTDTQYF. The CDR3 bases are TGTGCCAGCAGCCCTTTAGCGGGGGGGCGAACAGATACGCAGTATTTT.

Only one count was recorded for this clonotype. The chain has TRBV25-1 and TRBJ1-2; TRBD1 might be the D (5 bases). V was cut by 5 bases and J by 8 bases, with 12 bases left in between. The germline gives CDR1 MGHDK, CDR2 SYGVNS. The CDR3 sequence is 12 residues long. The CDR3 DNA reads as TGTGCCAGCAGTCCCGGGGCAGGGGGCTACACCTTC. Translating it yields CASSPGAGGYTF.

This clonotype appeared once. This chain links TRBV29-1 with TRBJ1-3; possible D gene TRBD1, 6 bases. This CDR3 comprises 15 residues. Germline V gene sequence: CDR1 SQVTM, CDR2 ANQGSEA. V shed 6 bases and J shed 7 bases, with 22 bases lying between them. The CDR3 DNA follows: TGCAGCGTGATGACAGGACTTACCTCTGACAACACCATATATTTT. Translating gives CSVMTGLTSDNTIYF.